This section outlines one TCR beta chain sequence together with its context. This sample stems from a study of cytomegalovirus exposure and HLA in healthy donors. Study details: In an earlier analysis, some 110 million unique TCR beta sequences were found from about 180 million T cells.

The PCR had 60 Vbeta and 13 Jbeta primers. Authors' methods: A later analysis counted some 87 million unique TCR beta chains, around 10 million shared. Assay used: immunoSEQ multiplex PCR; TCRdb lists only in-frame clones, some missing. D and trimming come from the DNA, and the V and J calls and clone size come from that table. Here the sample spans about 190,000 clones, about 80% being singletons. The CDR3 runs 16 residues. Germline V CDR1 and CDR2: SEHNR, FQNEAQ (reference sequence). V was clipped by 5 bases and J by 5 bases; unmatched bases: 12. The chain recombines TRBV7-9 with TRBJ2-5; TRBD1 agrees at 9 bases. The origin of this receptor is a woman between 45 and 65 years old in good health and CMV-seropositive. The specimen was PBMCs. For the CDR3, the DNA is TGTGCCAGCAGCCTTGGGGGGACAGGGTTTATGGAGACCCAGTACTTC. Translating gives CASSLGGTGFMETQYF.